The clone carrying this T cell receptor beta chain was recorded once. Its antigen is not known. Naivety among CD8 cells was defined by CD45RO negativity and positive CCR7 selection, thereby excluding terminally differentiated effector memory CD45RA+ cells. Caucasian adults residing in Nashville, Tennessee made up all the donors. The J segment lost 1 base and the V segment lost 7 bases, leaving 7 bases of the junction unmatched. The CDR3 spans 15 residues. Per germline, CDR1 LNHDA and CDR2 SQIVND (reference sequence). Per the original data handling: Filtering was not the same, since immunoSEQ gave junction-only sequences without quality scores. Libraries were prepared by immunoSEQ multiplex PCR; TCRdb keeps only in-frame clonotypes and omits some of them. V and J calls and clone size follow that table, whereas D and trimming were derived from the DNA. The profile shows about 2.1 million clones, about 93% of them singletons.

The data were obtained in a study of shared clonotypes between healthy human individuals. Study background: In total, the donors were two women and a few men aged 18 to 49. Study-wide points: Among donors, the sharing of clonotypes was expected to be influenced by sequencing depth.

The sequenced sample consisted of naive CD8+ T cells from PBMCs. The receptor was derived from a man between 18 and 35 years old in good health. Some clones in this sample may be carry-over from other donors' samples. V gene TRBV19 combines with J gene TRBJ1-5; TRBD1 aligns across 7 bases. Here the CDR3 DNA reads TGTGCCAGTAAGTTCAGGGGGGAAAGCAATCAGCCCCAGCATTTT. Translating it yields CASKFRGESNQPQHF.